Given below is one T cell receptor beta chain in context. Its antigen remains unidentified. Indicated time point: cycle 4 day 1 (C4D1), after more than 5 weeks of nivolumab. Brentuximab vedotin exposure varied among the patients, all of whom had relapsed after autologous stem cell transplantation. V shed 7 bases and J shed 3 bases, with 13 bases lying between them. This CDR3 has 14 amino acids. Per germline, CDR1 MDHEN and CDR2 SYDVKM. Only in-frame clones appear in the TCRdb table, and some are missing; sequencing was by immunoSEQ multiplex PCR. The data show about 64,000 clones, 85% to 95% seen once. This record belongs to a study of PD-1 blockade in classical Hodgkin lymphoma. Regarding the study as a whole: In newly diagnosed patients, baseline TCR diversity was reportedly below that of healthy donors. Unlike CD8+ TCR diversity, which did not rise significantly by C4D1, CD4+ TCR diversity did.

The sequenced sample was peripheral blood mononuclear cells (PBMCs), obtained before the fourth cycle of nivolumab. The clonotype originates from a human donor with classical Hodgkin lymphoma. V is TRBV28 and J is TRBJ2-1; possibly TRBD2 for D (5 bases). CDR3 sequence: CASNRGSIYNEQFF. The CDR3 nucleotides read TGTGCCAGCAATCGTGGGAGCATCTACAATGAGCAGTTCTTC.